This T cell receptor (beta chain) derives from a study of blood T cells in healthy people across ages. Study at large: Template switching retrieved approximately one barcoded beta molecule for each two T cells. Study findings and constraints: Naive and antigen-experienced cells could not be conclusively compared, given unsorted PBMCs.

Notes on this clonotype: What it binds is not known.

Donors each provided 7.5 to 10 milliliters of peripheral blood. Each sample had at least 6 million PBMCs isolated. This CDR3 region has 14 residues. Per germline, CDR1 MNHNY and CDR2 SVGAGI (reference sequence). J was trimmed by 5 bases and V by 10 bases; bases with no gene match: 8. PCR was performed a second time for about 6 to 11 cycles using a sample-barcoded 5' primer and a J-beta primer mix. TCRdb re-called the 5' RACE reads with MiXCR, one entry per CDR3 protein. This table has approximately 1.5 million distinct CDR3 sequences, approximately 43% appearing once. The gene calls are TRBV6-6 and TRBJ2-2; 9 bases map to TRBD1. This sequence originates from a young woman in good health. Sample: blood. The CDR3: CATQQGARTGELFF. The CDR3 DNA reads TGTGCCACACAACAGGGGGCGAGGACCGGGGAGCTGTTTTTT.